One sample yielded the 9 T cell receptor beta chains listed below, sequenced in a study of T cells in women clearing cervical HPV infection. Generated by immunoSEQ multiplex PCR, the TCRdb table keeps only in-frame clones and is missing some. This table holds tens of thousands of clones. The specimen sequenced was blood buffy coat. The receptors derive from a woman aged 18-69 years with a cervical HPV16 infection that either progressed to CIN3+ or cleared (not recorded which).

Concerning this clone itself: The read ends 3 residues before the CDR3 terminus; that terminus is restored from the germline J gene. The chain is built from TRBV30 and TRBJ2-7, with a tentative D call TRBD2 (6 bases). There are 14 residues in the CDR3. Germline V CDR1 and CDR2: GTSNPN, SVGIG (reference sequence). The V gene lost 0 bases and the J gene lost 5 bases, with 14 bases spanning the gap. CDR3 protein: CAWSVIGGLNEQYF. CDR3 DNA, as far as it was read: TGTGCCTGGAGTGTAATCGGGGGTTTGAACGAG.

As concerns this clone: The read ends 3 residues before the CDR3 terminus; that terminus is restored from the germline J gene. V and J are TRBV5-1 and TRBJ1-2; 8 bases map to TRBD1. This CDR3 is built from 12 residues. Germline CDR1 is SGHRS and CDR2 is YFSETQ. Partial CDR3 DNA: TGCGCCAGCAGGGAACAGGGGGGCGGC. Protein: CASREQGGG. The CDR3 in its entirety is CASREQGGGYTF.

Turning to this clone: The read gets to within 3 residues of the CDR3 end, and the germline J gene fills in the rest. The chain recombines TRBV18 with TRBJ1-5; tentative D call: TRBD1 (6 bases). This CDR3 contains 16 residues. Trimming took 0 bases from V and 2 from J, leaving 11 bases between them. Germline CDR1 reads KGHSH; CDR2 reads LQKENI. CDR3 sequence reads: CASSPPGTMGNQPQHF. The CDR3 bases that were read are TGTGCCAGCTCACCACCCGGGACAATGGGCAATCAGCCC.

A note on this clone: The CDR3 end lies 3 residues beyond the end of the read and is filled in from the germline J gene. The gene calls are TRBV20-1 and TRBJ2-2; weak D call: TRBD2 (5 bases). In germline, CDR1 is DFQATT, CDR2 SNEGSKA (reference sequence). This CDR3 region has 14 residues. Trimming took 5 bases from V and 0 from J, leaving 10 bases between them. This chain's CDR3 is CSAQTNPNTGELFF. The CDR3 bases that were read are TGCAGTGCTCAGACTAATCCGAACACCGGGGAG.

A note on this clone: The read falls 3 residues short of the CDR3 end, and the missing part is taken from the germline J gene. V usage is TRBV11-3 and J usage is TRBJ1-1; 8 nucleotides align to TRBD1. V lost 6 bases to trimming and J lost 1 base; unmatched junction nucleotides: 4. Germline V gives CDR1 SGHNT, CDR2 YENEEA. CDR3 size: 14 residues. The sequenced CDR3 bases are TGTGCCAGCAGTTGGACAGGGAAGAACACTGAA. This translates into CASSWTGKNTE. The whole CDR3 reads CASSWTGKNTEAFF.

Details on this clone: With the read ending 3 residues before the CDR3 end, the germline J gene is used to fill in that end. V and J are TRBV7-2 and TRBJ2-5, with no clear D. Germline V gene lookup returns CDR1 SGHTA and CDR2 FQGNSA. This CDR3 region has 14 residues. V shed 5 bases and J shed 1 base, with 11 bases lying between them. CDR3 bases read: TGTGCCAGCAGCCTACGAGCAGGCCAAGAGACC. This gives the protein CASSLRAGQET. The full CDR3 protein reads CASSLRAGQETQYF.

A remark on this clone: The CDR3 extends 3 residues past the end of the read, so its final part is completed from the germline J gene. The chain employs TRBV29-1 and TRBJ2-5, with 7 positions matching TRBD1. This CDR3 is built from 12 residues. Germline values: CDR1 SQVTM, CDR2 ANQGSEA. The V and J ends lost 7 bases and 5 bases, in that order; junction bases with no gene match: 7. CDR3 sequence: CSGRQGRETQYF. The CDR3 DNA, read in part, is TGCAGCGGACGACAGGGCCGTGAGACC.

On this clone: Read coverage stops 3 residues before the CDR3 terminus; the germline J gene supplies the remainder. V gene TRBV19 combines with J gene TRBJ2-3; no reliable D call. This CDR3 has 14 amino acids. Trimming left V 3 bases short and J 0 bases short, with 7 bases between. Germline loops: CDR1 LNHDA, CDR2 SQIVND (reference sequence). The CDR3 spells CASSMRISTDTQYF. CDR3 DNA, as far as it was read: TGTGCCAGTAGTATGCGGATTAGCACAGATACG.

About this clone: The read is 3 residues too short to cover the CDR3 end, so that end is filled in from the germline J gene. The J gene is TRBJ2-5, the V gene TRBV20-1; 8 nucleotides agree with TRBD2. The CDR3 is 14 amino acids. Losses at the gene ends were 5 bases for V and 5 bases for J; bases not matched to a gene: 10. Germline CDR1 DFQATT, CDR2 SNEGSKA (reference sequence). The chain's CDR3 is CSAPPGGPAETQYF. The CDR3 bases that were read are TGCAGTGCTCCCCCGGGGGGGCCCGCGGAGACC.